This record covers a single TCR beta chain. The data originate from a study of cytotoxic CD8 clonotypes in ibrutinib-treated CLL. Study-wide background: 24 partial and 2 complete responses; at median approximately 68 months, roughly 15 remitted, some 12 progressed. Samples yielded averages of about 250,000 productive templates and more than 90,000 productive rearrangements. Response sampling took place at median 12 months of treatment, range 6 to 36.

The V gene's germline CDR1 is SGHVS and CDR2 FQNEAQ. V was cut by 6 bases and J by 0 bases, with 8 bases left in between. This CDR3 has 14 residues. Depth targeted 1 in 200,000 to 1 in 1 million T cells, averaging approximately 9.9x coverage per clonotype. The protocol was immunoSEQ multiplex PCR, while the TCRdb copy is restricted to in-frame clones and leaves out a portion. This sample has fewer than 150,000 clones, with roughly 80% found just once. This sequence originates from a human donor with chronic lymphocytic leukemia. The rearrangement links TRBV7-8 to TRBJ2-2; unclear D gene. The source material was PBMCs, sampled after 24 months of ibrutinib treatment. CDR3 loop: CASRTPSNTGELFF. In DNA, the CDR3 is TGTGCCAGCAGAACCCCATCGAACACCGGGGAGCTGTTTTTT.